What follows is one TCR beta chain and its context. Sequencing was performed with immunoSEQ multiplex PCR; in TCRdb, only in-frame clones are kept and a portion is missing. The sample contains around 250,000 clones, more than 70% of which appear only once. This sample is part of a study of blood T cell repertoires in COVID-19. Germline CDR1 and CDR2: SGHRS and YFSETQ. Trimming took 4 bases from V and 3 from J, leaving 10 bases between them. The CDR3 is made up of 14 amino acids. Sequenced input: peripheral blood. The TCR sequence derives from an elderly woman with COVID-19, enrolled during active disease. This chain joins TRBV5-1 and TRBJ1-4; weak D call: TRBD1 (6 bases). In DNA form, the CDR3 reads TGCGCCAGCAGCGGGGGGGCGGCTAATGAAAAACTGTTTTTT. This encodes CASSGGAANEKLFF.